A single sample is the source of the 29 T cell receptor beta chains below, sequenced in a study of blood T cell repertoires in COVID-19. Sequencing used immunoSEQ multiplex PCR; TCRdb keeps in-frame clones, though not all of them. The table includes 250,000 to 350,000 clones, 85% to 90% detected once. The sequenced sample consisted of PBMCs or T cells enriched from blood (not recorded which). Receptors originate from a woman aged 18-35 years who had recovered from COVID-19.

J is TRBJ2-5 and V is TRBV7-9; 7 bases map to TRBD1. In germline, CDR1 is SEHNR, CDR2 FQNEAQ (reference sequence). The CDR3 totals 15 residues. Germline trimming cut 6 bases from V and 4 bases from J; bases unmatched to any gene: 11. This chain's CDR3 is CASRPTTGNPETQYF. In DNA form, the CDR3 reads TGTGCCAGCAGACCAACGACAGGGAACCCAGAGACCCAGTACTTC.

This chain connects TRBV9 to TRBJ2-5; 10 positions agree with TRBD1. CDR1 is SGDLS, CDR2 YYNGEE, per germline. The CDR3 is made up of 15 amino acids. V dropped 4 bases and J dropped 5; count of bases not matched to a gene: 8. CDR3 sequence reads: CASSPGTGVGETQYF. The CDR3 bases are TGTGCCAGCAGCCCCGGGACAGGGGTAGGCGAGACCCAGTACTTC.

The rearrangement links TRBV19 to TRBJ2-3; TRBD2 might be the D (5 bases). The CDR3 length is 14 residues. The V gene lost 0 bases and the J gene lost 6 bases, with 10 bases spanning the gap. Germline loops: CDR1 LNHDA, CDR2 SQIVND (reference sequence). The CDR3 here is CASSIDGRGDTQYF. The CDR3 DNA follows: TGTGCCAGTAGTATAGACGGGCGAGGGGATACGCAGTATTTT. Variable domain in full (rest from reference TRBV19 and TRBJ2-3): DGGITQSPKYLFRKEGQNVTLSCEQNLNHDAMYWYRQDPGQGLRLIYYSQIVNDFQKGDIAEGYSVSREKKESFPLTVTSAQKNPTAFYLCASSIDGRGDTQYFGPGTRLTVL.

The table lists this clone with a count of one. The chain uses TRBV13 and TRBJ1-2; D not resolved. The CDR3 runs to 14 residues. Trimming removed 4 bases at V and 0 bases at J, with 9 bases between. CDR1 and CDR2 from the germline V gene are PRHDT and FYEKMQ (reference sequence). The CDR3 is CASSSRNTNYGYTF. DNA of the CDR3: TGTGCCAGCAGCTCCAGGAATACTAACTATGGCTACACCTTC.

The J gene is TRBJ2-7, the V gene TRBV28, with 7 bases identical to TRBD2. CDR3 length equals 14 residues. Germline CDR1 is MDHEN and CDR2 is SYDVKM. J lost 3 bases, V lost 3 bases, and 5 bases had no gene match. DNA of the CDR3: TGTGCCAGCAGTTTTGGGCGGGGGAACTACGAGCAGTACTTC. Translating it yields CASSFGRGNYEQYF. Drawing the rest from reference TRBV28 and TRBJ2-7, the complete variable domain is DVKVTQSSRYLVKRTGEKVFLECVQDMDHENMFWYRQDPGLGLRLIYFSYDVKMKEKGDIPEGYSVSREKKERFSLILESASTNQTSMYLCASSFGRGNYEQYFGPGTRLTVT.

This clone was found once. The chain's CDR3 is CASSSSGSLYGYTF. CDR3 bases: TGTGCCAGCTCTTCATCCGGGAGCCTATATGGCTACACCTTC. The J gene is TRBJ1-2, the V gene TRBV18, with unresolved D. This CDR3 spans 14 amino acids. Trimming removed 6 bases at V and 5 bases at J, with 16 bases between. From germline, CDR1 is KGHSH and CDR2 LQKENI.

The gene calls are TRBV2 and TRBJ1-2, with D unresolved. The germline gives CDR1 SNHLY, CDR2 FYNNEI. Trimming shortened V by 8 bases and J by 3 bases, and 16 bases separated the two germline ends. The CDR3 is 14 residues long. This chain's CDR3 is CASPPSRLDYGYTF. CDR3 nucleotides: TGTGCCAGCCCTCCCAGTCGCTTGGACTATGGCTACACCTTC.

The genes are TRBV5-1 and TRBJ1-6, with D perhaps TRBD1 (5 bases). The CDR3 totals 18 residues. CDR1 is SGHRS, CDR2 YFSETQ, per germline. V dropped 0 bases and J dropped 0 bases, with 13 bases sitting between them. The CDR3 loop is CASSLGQLRASYNSPLHF. Here the CDR3 DNA reads TGCGCCAGCAGCTTGGGACAGCTCCGAGCCTCCTATAATTCACCCCTCCACTTT.

V usage is TRBV10-3 and J usage is TRBJ1-2, with 9 bases lining up with TRBD1. This CDR3 contains 17 residues. V gave up 3 bases and J gave up 3 bases; unmatched junction bases: 11. CDR1 ENHRY and CDR2 SYGVKD come from the germline V gene. CDR3 loop: CAISDHTSTGGHYGYTF. For the CDR3, the DNA is TGTGCCATCAGTGATCACACTTCGACAGGGGGGCACTATGGCTACACCTTC.

The genes are TRBV27 and TRBJ1-1; a weak D match, TRBD1 (5 bases). V lost 6 bases to trimming and J lost 3 bases, with 17 bases between them. CDR3 length equals 15 residues. Germline V CDR1 and CDR2: MNHEY, SMNVEV (reference sequence). CDR3 sequence (DNA): TGTGCCAGCAGCGGGAGCTGGGGGTCAGACACTGAAGCTTTCTTT. Protein: CASSGSWGSDTEAFF.

The chain has TRBV27 and TRBJ1-1, with D tentatively TRBD1 (5 bases). The V gene lost 0 bases and the J gene lost 4 bases, with 12 bases spanning the gap. The CDR3 loop spans 15 amino acids. Germline CDR1 is MNHEY and CDR2 is SMNVEV (reference sequence). CDR3 bases: TGTGCCAGCAGTTTATCCCCAGGGTCGGGCACTGAAGCTTTCTTT. Translating it yields CASSLSPGSGTEAFF.

This chain joins TRBV19 and TRBJ2-5, with TRBD1 identical over 9 bases. The junction had 8 bases not matched to a gene; V was cut back by 7 bases and J by 2 bases. This CDR3 has 15 residues. Germline V gene lookup returns CDR1 LNHDA and CDR2 SQIVND (reference sequence). CDR3 bases: TGTGCCAGTAAATTTCGGGGGACAGGGCAAGAGACCCAGTACTTC. The encoded protein is CASKFRGTGQETQYF.

This chain joins TRBV30 and TRBJ1-4; the D gene is possibly TRBD1 (5 bases). This CDR3 has 14 amino acids. Germline V lookup: CDR1 GTSNPN, CDR2 SVGIG (reference sequence). Deletions cut 1 base from V and 4 bases from J, with 10 bases between. The CDR3 sequence is CAWSGTGLNEKLFF. CDR3 bases: TGTGCCTGGAGTGGGACGGGACTTAATGAAAAACTGTTTTTT.

This clone was seen only a few times. This sequence joins TRBV7-9 and TRBJ2-1; perhaps TRBD1 as D (6 bases). CDR3 length: 18 residues. CDR1 and CDR2 (germline): SEHNR, FQNEAQ (reference sequence). Trimming left V 1 base short and J 1 base short, with 17 bases between. The CDR3 sequence: CASSLDTTGPPSYNEQFF. The CDR3 bases are TGTGCCAGCAGCTTAGATACAACAGGGCCACCTTCCTACAATGAGCAGTTCTTC.

This rearrangement joins TRBV28 to TRBJ2-7; 7 nucleotides align to TRBD2. CDR3 length: 15 amino acids. Unmatched junction bases numbered 6, after V lost 4 bases and J lost 0 bases. From germline, CDR1 is MDHEN and CDR2 SYDVKM. CDR3 protein: CASSWSGDGSYEQYF. CDR3 coding DNA: TGTGCCAGCAGTTGGAGCGGGGATGGCTCCTACGAGCAGTACTTC.

The chain carries TRBV10-3 and TRBJ2-2; D possibly corresponds to TRBD2 (5 bases). The CDR3 contains 15 residues. From germline, CDR1 is ENHRY and CDR2 SYGVKD. V was cut by 6 bases and J by 1 base, with 12 bases left in between. CDR3 DNA: TGTGCCATCAGCTTAGGAGGAGGGAACACCGGGGAGCTGTTTTTT. Translation: CAISLGGGNTGELFF.

The gene calls are TRBV9 and TRBJ1-2; TRBD1 is a possible D gene (6 bases). Looked up from germline, CDR1 is SGDLS and CDR2 is YYNGEE. The CDR3 is 14 amino acids. The V end was cut by 5 bases, the J end by 8 bases, with 19 bases between. The CDR3 bases are TGTGCCAGCAGATCAAGGGGGGAGGGAAGAGGCTACACCTTC. Translation gives CASRSRGEGRGYTF. Full variable domain (remainder filled in from reference TRBV9 and TRBJ1-2): DSGVTQTPKHLITATGQRVTLRCSPRSGDLSVYWYQQSLDQGLQFLIQYYNGEERAKGNILERFSAQQFPDLHSELNLSSLELGDSALYFCASRSRGEGRGYTFGSGTRLTVV.

The rearrangement links TRBV29-1 to TRBJ1-1, with D possibly being TRBD1 (6 bases). V was pared by 3 bases and J by 3 bases, with 14 bases between. CDR3 size: 14 residues. CDR1 and CDR2 (germline): SQVTM, ANQGSEA. This chain's CDR3 is CSVETTGRDTEAFF. DNA for the CDR3: TGCAGCGTTGAGACCACAGGGAGGGACACTGAAGCTTTCTTT.

J is TRBJ2-5 and V is TRBV21-1; the D call in the table, TRBD1, was not verified against the DNA. TRBV21-1 is flagged as a pseudogene. The length of the CDR3 is 13 residues. CDR3 in amino acids: CASSKVQQETQYF. The CDR3 DNA reads as TGTGCCAGCAGCAAAGTGCAGCAAGAGACCCAGTACTTC.

The CDR3 DNA reads as TGTGCCAGCAGTGGATACAGGAACCTAAACTATGGCTACACCTTC. Protein product: CASSGYRNLNYGYTF. This sequence joins TRBV27 and TRBJ1-2; D might be TRBD1 (5 bases). The CDR3 length is 15 residues. Looked up from germline, CDR1 is MNHEY and CDR2 is SMNVEV (reference sequence). The V end lost 5 bases, the J end lost 2 bases, and 15 bases lay between the germline ends.

The chain carries TRBV2 and TRBJ1-3; tentative D call: TRBD1 (5 bases). The germline V gene has CDR1 SNHLY and CDR2 FYNNEI. This CDR3 comprises 13 residues. V was shortened by 5 bases and J by 7 bases, with 12 bases between the two germline ends. CDR3 sequence reads: CASSWPGGNTIYF. The DNA of the CDR3 is TGTGCCAGCAGTTGGCCCGGGGGGAACACCATATATTTT. Full variable domain (missing parts from reference TRBV2 and TRBJ1-3): EPEVTQTPSHQVTQMGQEVILRCVPISNHLYFYWYRQILGQKVEFLVSFYNNEISEKSEIFDDQFSVERPDGSNFTLKIRSTKLEDSAMYFCASSWPGGNTIYFGEGSWLTVV.

This clone has only a few counts. Other nucleotide sequences from this sample produce the same CDR3. V usage is TRBV27 and J usage is TRBJ1-6, with 7 positions matching TRBD1. The CDR3 totals 16 residues. CDR1 is MNHEY and CDR2 is SMNVEV in the germline V gene (reference sequence). Germline trimming cut 6 bases from V and 0 bases from J; bases unmatched to any gene: 5. The DNA for the CDR3 is TGTGCCAGCAGAACAGGGGCCAGCTCCTATAATTCACCCCTCCACTTT. It translates to CASRTGASSYNSPLHF.

The gene calls are TRBV21-1 and TRBJ1-4. TRBV21-1 corresponds to a pseudogene. The CDR3 covers 16 residues. This CDR3 is CASSKESRERNEKLFF. In nucleotides, the CDR3 is TGTGCCAGCAGCAAAGAGTCCCGGGAACGTAATGAAAAACTGTTTTTT.

Comments on this clone: The junction differs from germline at one of its ends, possibly a read error. The chain joins TRBV18 to TRBJ2-3; 8 nucleotides align to TRBD1. The CDR3 loop spans 15 amino acids. Per germline, CDR1 KGHSH and CDR2 LQKENI. DNA for the CDR3: TGTGCCAGCTCACCAATGGCAGGGGGCACCGATACGCAGTATTTT. Translating it yields CASSPMAGGTDTQYF.

The CDR3 reads CASRTGFHGYTF. The CDR3 region has the DNA TGTGCCAGTAGGACAGGGTTTCATGGCTACACCTTC. The rearrangement uses TRBV19 and TRBJ1-2, with 7 bases matching TRBD1. Germline values: CDR1 LNHDA, CDR2 SQIVND (reference sequence). CDR3 length: 12 amino acids. Trimming took 6 bases from V and 6 from J; bases not matched to a gene: 4.

The chain recombines TRBV24-1 with TRBJ2-3; D possibly corresponds to TRBD1 (6 bases). From germline, CDR1 is KGHDR and CDR2 SFDVKD. Trimming pared 4 bases from V and 9 bases from J, leaving 13 bases between. CDR3 length: 13 residues. The CDR3 DNA reads TGTGCCACCAGTGAGCAGGGGTTCGAGACGCAGTATTTT. Encoded protein: CATSEQGFETQYF.

This sequence joins TRBV27 and TRBJ1-2; D perhaps matches TRBD1 (6 bases). Germline assignment: CDR1 MNHEY and CDR2 SMNVEV (reference sequence). Trimming took off 2 bases at V and 5 bases at J, with 15 bases between the two ends. There are 15 residues in the CDR3. CDR3 DNA sequence: TGTGCCAGCAGTTTAAGTCAGGGCAGGGGATATGGCTACACCTTC. The encoded protein is CASSLSQGRGYGYTF.

V gene TRBV4-1 combines with J gene TRBJ1-5; TRBD1 is a possible D gene (6 bases). V lost 0 bases and J 2 bases, leaving 11 bases between the germline ends. The CDR3 has 16 amino acids. From germline, CDR1 is MGHRA and CDR2 YSYEKL. CDR3 DNA: TGCGCCAGCAGCCAAGAAGAGGGGGTAGGCAATCAGCCCCAGCATTTT. This codes for CASSQEEGVGNQPQHF.

Regarding this clone: One end of the junction does not line up with germline, which may come from a read error. The DNA for the CDR3 is TGCGCCAGCAGCCAAGATTCCGGTCGGAGGATTTTT. Its translation: CASSQDSGRRIF. The chain combines TRBV4-1 with TRBJ1-4; unclear D gene. Germline V CDR1 and CDR2: MGHRA, YSYEKL. CDR3 length: 12 amino acids.